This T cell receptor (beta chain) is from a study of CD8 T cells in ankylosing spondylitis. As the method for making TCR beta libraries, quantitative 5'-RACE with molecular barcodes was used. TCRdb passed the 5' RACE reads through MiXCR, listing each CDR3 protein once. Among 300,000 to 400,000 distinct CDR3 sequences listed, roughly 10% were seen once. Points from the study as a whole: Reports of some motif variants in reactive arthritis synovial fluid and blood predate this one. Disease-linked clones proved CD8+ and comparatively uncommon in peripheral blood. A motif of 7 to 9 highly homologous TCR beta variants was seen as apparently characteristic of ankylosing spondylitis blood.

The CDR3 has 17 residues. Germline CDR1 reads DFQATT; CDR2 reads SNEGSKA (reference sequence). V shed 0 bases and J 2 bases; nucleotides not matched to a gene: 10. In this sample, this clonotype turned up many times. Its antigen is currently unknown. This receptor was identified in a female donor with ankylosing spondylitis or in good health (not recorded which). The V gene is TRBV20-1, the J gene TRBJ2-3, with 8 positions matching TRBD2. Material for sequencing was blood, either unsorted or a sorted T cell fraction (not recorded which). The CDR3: CSARDWASGWNTDTQYF. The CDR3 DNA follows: TGCAGTGCTAGAGATTGGGCTAGCGGGTGGAACACAGATACGCAGTATTTT.